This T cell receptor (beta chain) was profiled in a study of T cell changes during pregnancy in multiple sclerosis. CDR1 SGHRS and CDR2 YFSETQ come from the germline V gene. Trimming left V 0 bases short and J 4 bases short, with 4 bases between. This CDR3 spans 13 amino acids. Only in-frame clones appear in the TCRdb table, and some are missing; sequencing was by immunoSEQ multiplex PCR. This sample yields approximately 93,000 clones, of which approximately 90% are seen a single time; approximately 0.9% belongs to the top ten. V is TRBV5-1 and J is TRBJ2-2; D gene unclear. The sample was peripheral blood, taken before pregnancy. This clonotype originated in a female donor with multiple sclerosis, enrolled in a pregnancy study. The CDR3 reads CASSLASTGELFF. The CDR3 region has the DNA TGCGCCAGCAGCTTGGCCAGCACCGGGGAGCTGTTTTTT.